This note documents a single T cell receptor (beta chain) sequence. This sample was included in a study of blood T cell repertoires in COVID-19. For the study at large: Italy, Spain and the United States were the sources of the convalescent and acute COVID-19 samples. PBMCs, B-cell-depleted T cells, or T cells were the source of the cDNA or gDNA that made up the material.

Original handling: Amplifying reference gene primers gave estimates of nucleated cell counts. Assay: immunoSEQ multiplex PCR; the TCRdb copy retains only in-frame clones and omits some. From that table come the V and J calls and clone size; the DNA was used to work out D and trimming. The sample contains about 130,000 clones, 70% to 90% of which appear only once. With 5 bases removed from V and 4 bases from J, the gap between germline ends came to 3 bases. Looked up from germline, CDR1 is MGHDK and CDR2 is SYGVNS. The CDR3 loop spans 11 amino acids. The chain employs TRBV25-1 and TRBJ2-1; D remains ambiguous. Sequencing used peripheral blood. This sequence originates from a woman aged 45-60 years with acute or convalescent COVID-19. CDR3 nucleotides: TGTGCCAGCAGTACATACAATGAGCAGTTCTTC. Translation: CASSTYNEQFF. Full variable domain (remainder filled in from reference TRBV25-1 and TRBJ2-1): EADIYQTPRYLVIGTGKKITLECSQTMGHDKMYWYQQDPGMELHLIHYSYGVNSTEKGDLSSESTVSRIRTEHFPLTLESARPSHTSQYLCASSTYNEQFFGPGTRLTVL.